This T cell receptor (beta chain) was recorded in a study of blood T cell repertoires in COVID-19 (TCRdb year 2020). Concerning the study at large: Samples covering the acute and convalescent phases of COVID-19 were provided by collaborators in the United States, Italy and Spain. The material from the prospective study consisted of cDNA or gDNA derived from T cells, B-cell-depleted T cells, or PBMCs. Subjects who had been exposed to COVID-19, were actively infected with it, or had recovered from it provided the deeply sampled blood TCRbeta repertoires that made up the dataset. The repertoires were released in a freely available public database intended as a resource for research on the immune response to SARS-CoV-2. The samples were drawn from the first 160 participants of the ongoing ImmuneRACE study and from 950 to 1,500 subjects provided by 6 global collaborators. Sample metadata almost always included a de-identified subject ID, COVID-19 status, age in years and sex. Where HLA class I and class II types were available, the types were taken from metadata supplied by the sample provider, not from assay-based typing. General study outcomes and caveats: The amount of clinical and demographic metadata varied by source and participant and was provided uncurated.

Note on this clone: It has no known antigen specificity. Per-base quality was not reported, and no clone a single base away is much larger than it.

V is pared back by 0 bases and J by 2 bases, with 10 bases lying between the germline termini. The CDR3 starts with the cysteine, ends with the phenylalanine, and has 15 residues. The DNA shown is the 45-base CDR3, in frame from base 1. The germline V gene encodes CDR1 ENHRY and CDR2 SYGVKD. Whole blood was collected in K2EDTA tubes by collaborating institutions according to the institutions' own protocols. For TCRbeta analysis, collaborators shipped samples as frozen whole blood, isolated PBMCs, or DNA extracted from either of those sample types. TCRbeta CDR3 regions were amplified from genomic DNA by means of the immunoSEQ Assay, a bias-controlled multiplex PCR. Per the original workflow: The number of nucleated cells in each sample was estimated from the amplification of reference gene primers within the assay. To quantify the absolute abundance of each unique TCRbeta CDR3 rearrangement, sequence reads were collapsed and filtered. For each sample, productive Simpson clonality was calculated as the square root of Simpson's diversity index over productive rearrangements. This is the immuneACCESS table as TCRdb keeps it, with only in-frame sequences that have V and J called. A part of the clones is gone; compared with another copy, unresolved V genes explain less than half, and the rest is unexplained. That table supplies the V and J calls and clone size; D and trimming were determined from the DNA. The sample yields around 100,000 clones; approximately 92% were counted once. The ten largest clones capture less than 5.5% of the sample.

The TCR originated in a man aged 18-30 years with acute or convalescent COVID-19. This chain joins TRBV10-3 to TRBJ2-5; a tentative D match to TRBD2 spans 6 bases. Sequenced sample: peripheral blood. The CDR3 is CAISESISGQETQYF. The DNA sequence is TGTGCCATCAGTGAGTCAATTAGCGGACAAGAGACCCAGTACTTC.